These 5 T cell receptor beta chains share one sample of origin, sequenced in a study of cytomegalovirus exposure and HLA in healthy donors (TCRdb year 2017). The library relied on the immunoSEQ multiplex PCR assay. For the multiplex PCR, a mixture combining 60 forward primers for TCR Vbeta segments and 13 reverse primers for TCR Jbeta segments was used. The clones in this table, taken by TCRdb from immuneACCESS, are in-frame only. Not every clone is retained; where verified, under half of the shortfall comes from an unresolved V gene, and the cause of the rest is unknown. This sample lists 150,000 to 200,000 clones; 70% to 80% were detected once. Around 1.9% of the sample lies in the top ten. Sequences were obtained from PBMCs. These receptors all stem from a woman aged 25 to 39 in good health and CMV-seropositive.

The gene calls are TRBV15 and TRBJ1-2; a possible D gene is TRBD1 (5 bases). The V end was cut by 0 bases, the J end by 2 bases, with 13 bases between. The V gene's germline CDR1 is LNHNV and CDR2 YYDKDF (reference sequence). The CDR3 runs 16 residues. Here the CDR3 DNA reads TGTGCCACCAGCAGAGATCAGGGCAGGGAAAACTATGGCTACACCTTC. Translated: CATSRDQGRENYGYTF.

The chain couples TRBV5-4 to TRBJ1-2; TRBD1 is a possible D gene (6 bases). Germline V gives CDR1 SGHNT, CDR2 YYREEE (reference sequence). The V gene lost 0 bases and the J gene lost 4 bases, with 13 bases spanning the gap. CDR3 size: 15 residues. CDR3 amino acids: CASSLGGGPSYGYTF. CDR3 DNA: TGTGCCAGCAGCTTGGGAGGGGGTCCCTCCTATGGCTACACCTTC.

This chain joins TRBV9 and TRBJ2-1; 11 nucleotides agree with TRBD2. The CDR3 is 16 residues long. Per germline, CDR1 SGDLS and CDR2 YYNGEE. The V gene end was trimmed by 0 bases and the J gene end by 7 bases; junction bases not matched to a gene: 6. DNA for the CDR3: TGTGCCAGCAGCGTAGTAGCGGGAGGGCCCTCGAATGAGCAGTTCTTC. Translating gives CASSVVAGGPSNEQFF.

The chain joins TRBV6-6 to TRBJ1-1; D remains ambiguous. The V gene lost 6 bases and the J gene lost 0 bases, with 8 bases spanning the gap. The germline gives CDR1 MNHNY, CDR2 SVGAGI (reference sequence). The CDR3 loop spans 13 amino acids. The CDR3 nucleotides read TGTGCCAGCAGGTTACAGATGAACACTGAAGCTTTCTTT. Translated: CASRLQMNTEAFF.

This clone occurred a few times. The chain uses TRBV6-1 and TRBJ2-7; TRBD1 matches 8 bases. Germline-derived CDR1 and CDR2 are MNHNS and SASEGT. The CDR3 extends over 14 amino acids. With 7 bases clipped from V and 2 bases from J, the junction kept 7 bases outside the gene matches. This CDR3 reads CASMRGTGPYEQYF. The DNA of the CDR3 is TGTGCCAGCATGAGGGGGACAGGACCCTACGAGCAGTACTTC.